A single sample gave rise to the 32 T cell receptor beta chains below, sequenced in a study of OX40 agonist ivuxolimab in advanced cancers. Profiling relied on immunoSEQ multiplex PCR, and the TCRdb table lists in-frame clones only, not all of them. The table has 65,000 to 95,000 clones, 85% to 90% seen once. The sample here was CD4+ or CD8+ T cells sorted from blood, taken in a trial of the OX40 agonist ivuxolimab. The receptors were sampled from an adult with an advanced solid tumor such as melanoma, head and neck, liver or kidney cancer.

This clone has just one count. CDR3 protein: CASSPAASPDTQYF. In DNA form, the CDR3 reads TGTGCCAGCAGCCCCGCGGCTAGCCCAGATACGCAGTATTTT. This chain uses TRBV7-2 with TRBJ2-3; D is perhaps TRBD2 (5 bases). The CDR3 covers 14 residues. V was cut by 5 bases and J by 4 bases, with 13 bases left in between. CDR1 SGHTA and CDR2 FQGNSA come from the germline V gene.

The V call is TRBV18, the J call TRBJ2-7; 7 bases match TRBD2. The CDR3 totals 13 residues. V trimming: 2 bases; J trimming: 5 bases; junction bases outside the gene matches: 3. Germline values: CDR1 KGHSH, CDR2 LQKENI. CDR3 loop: CASSPFGGNEQYF. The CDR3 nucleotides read TGTGCCAGCTCACCATTCGGGGGGAACGAGCAGTACTTC.

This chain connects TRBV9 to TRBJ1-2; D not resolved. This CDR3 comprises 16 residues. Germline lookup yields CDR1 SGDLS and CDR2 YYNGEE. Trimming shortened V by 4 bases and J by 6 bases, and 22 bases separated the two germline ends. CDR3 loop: CASSPIASLNPNGYTF. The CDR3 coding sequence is TGTGCCAGCAGCCCCATCGCCTCTTTAAACCCTAATGGCTACACCTTC.

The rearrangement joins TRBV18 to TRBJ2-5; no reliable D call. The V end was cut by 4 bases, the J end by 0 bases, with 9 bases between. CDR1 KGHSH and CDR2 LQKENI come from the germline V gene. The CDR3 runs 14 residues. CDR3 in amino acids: CASSQRPDQETQYF. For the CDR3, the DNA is TGTGCCAGCTCACAAAGACCGGACCAAGAGACCCAGTACTTC.

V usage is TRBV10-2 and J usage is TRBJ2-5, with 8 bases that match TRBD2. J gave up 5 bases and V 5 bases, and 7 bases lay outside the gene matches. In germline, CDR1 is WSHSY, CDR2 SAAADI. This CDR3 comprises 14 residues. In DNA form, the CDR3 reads TGCGCCAGCAGTCCCCGGGGGGGGAGGGAGACCCAGTACTTC. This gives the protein CASSPRGGRETQYF.

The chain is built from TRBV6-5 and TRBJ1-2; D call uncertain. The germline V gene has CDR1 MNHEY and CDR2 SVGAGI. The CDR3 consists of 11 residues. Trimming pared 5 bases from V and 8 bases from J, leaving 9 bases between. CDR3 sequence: CASSELVGYTF. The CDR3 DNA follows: TGTGCCAGCAGTGAGCTGGTCGGCTACACCTTC.

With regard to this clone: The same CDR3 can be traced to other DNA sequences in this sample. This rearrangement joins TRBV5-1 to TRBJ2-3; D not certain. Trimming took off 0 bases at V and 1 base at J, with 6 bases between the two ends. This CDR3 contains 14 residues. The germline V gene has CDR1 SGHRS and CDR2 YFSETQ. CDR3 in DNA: TGCGCCAGCAGCTTGGCCGTTGGCACAGATACGCAGTATTTT. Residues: CASSLAVGTDTQYF.

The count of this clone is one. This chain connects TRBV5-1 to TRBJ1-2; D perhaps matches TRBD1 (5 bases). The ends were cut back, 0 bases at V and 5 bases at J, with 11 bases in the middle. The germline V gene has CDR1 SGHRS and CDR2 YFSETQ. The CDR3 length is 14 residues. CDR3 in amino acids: CASSLDDSTYGYTF. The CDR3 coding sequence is TGCGCCAGCAGCTTGGACGACAGTACTTATGGCTACACCTTC.

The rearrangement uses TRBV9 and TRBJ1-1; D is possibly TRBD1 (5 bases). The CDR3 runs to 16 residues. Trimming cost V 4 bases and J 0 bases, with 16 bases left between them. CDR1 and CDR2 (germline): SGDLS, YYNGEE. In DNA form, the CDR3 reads TGTGCCAGCAGCCCCCAAGACGCGGGGGTGAACACTGAAGCTTTCTTT. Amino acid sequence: CASSPQDAGVNTEAFF.

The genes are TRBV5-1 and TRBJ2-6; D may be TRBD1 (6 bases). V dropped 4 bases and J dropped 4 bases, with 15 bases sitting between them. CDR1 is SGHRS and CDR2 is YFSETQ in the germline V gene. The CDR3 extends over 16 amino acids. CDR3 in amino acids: CASSPHPGVGANVLTF. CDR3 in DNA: TGCGCCAGCAGCCCTCATCCAGGGGTCGGGGCCAACGTCCTGACTTTC.

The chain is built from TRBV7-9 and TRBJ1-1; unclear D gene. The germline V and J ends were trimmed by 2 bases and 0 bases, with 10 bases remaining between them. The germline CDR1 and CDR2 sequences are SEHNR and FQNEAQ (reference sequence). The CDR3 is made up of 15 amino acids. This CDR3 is CASSLLSALNTEAFF. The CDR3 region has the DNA TGTGCCAGCAGCTTATTATCAGCTCTGAACACTGAAGCTTTCTTT.

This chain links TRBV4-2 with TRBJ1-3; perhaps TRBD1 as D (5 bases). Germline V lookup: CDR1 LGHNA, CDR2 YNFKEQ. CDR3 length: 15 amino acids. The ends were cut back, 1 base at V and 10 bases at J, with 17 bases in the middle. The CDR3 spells CASSQAPGAPGTIYF. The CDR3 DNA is TGTGCCAGCAGCCAAGCCCCCGGGGCCCCAGGGACCATATATTTT.

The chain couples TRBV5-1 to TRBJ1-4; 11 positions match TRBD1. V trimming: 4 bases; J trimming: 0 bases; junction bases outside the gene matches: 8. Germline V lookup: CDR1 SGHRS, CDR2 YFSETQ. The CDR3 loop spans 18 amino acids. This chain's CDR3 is CASSTGQGDPATNEKLFF. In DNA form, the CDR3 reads TGCGCCAGCAGCACGGGACAGGGGGACCCTGCAACTAATGAAAAACTGTTTTTT.

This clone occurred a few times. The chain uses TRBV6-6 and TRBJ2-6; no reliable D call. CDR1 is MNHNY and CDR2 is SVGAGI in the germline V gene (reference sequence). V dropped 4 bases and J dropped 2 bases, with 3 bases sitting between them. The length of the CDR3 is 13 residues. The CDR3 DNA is TGTGCCAGCAGTTCGGCTGGGGCCAACGTCCTGACTTTC. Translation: CASSSAGANVLTF.

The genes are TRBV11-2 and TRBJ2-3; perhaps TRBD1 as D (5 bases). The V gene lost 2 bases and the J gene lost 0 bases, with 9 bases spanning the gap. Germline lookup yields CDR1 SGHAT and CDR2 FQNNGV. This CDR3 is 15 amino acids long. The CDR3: CASSLLGASTDTQYF. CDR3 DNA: TGTGCCAGCAGCTTATTAGGGGCTAGCACAGATACGCAGTATTTT.

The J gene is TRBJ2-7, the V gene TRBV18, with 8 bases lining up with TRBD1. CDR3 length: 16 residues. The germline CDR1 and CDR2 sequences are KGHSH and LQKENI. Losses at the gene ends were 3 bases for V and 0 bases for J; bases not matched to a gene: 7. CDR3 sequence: CASSPRTGPLSYEQYF. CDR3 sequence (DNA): TGTGCCAGCTCACCTCGGACAGGGCCCCTCTCCTACGAGCAGTACTTC.

The chain's CDR3 is CASSLESNEQFF. In DNA, the CDR3 is TGTGCCAGCAGCCTCGAGTCTAATGAGCAGTTCTTC. The V and J genes are TRBV5-6 and TRBJ2-1; no firm D call. The ends were cut back, 4 bases at V and 7 bases at J, with 9 bases in the middle. Germline V gene lookup returns CDR1 SGHDT and CDR2 YYEEEE. This CDR3 is 12 amino acids long. Complete variable domain (other parts from reference TRBV5-6 and TRBJ2-1): DAGVTQSPTHLIKTRGQQVTLRCSPKSGHDTVSWYQQALGQGPQFIFQYYEEEERQRGNFPDRFSGHQFPNYSSELNVNALLLGDSALYLCASSLESNEQFFGPGTRLTVL.

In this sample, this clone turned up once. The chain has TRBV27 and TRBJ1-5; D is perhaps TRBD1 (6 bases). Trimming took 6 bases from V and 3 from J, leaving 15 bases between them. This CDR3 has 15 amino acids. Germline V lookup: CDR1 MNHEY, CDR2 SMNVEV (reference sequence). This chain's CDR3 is CASRKLDSLNQPQHF. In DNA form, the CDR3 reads TGTGCCAGCAGGAAACTGGACAGCCTCAATCAGCCCCAGCATTTT.

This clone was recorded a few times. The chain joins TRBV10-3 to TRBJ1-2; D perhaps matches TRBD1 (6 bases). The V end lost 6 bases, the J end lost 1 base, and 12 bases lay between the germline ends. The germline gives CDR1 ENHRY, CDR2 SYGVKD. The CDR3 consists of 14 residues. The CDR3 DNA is TGTGCCATCAGGCGGGCAGGGGATAACTATGGCTACACCTTC. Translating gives CAIRRAGDNYGYTF.

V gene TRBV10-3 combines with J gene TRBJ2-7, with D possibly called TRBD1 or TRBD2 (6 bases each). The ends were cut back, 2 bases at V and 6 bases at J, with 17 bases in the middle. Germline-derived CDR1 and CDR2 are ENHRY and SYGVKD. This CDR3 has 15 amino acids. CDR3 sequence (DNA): TGTGCCATCAGTGAGATGGGGGGCAGTCTGGGCGAGCAGTACTTC. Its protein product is CAISEMGGSLGEQYF.

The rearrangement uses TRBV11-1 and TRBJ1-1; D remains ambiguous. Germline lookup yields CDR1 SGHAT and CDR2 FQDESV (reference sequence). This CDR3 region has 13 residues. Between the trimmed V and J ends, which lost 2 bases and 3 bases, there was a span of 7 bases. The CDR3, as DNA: TGTGCCAGCAGCTTAAATTTGTACACTGAAGCTTTCTTT. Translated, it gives CASSLNLYTEAFF.

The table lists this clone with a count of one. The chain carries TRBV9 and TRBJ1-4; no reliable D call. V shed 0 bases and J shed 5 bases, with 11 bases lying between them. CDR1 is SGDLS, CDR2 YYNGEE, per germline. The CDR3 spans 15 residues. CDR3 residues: CASSVATSMNEKLFF. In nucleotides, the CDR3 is TGTGCCAGCAGCGTAGCTACGTCCATGAATGAAAAACTGTTTTTT.

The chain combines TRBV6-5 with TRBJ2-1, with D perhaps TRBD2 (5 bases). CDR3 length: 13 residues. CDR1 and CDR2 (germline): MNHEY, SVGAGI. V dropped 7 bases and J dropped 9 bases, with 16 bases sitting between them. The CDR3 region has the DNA TGTGCCAGCACCGCTGACGGGCGGGCTGAGCAGTTCTTC. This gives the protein CASTADGRAEQFF.

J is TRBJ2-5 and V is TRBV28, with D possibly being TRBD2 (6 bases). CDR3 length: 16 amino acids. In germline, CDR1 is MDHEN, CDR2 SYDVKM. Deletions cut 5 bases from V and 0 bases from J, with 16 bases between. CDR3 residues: CASSRGTGRYQETQYF. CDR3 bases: TGTGCCAGCAGTCGGGGGACTGGACGGTACCAAGAGACCCAGTACTTC.

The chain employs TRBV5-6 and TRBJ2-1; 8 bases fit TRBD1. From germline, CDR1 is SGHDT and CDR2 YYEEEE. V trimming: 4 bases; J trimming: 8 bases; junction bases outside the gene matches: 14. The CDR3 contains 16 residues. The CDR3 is CASSPRRAGGLDEQFF. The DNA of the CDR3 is TGTGCCAGCAGCCCGCGTCGGGCAGGGGGCTTGGATGAGCAGTTCTTC. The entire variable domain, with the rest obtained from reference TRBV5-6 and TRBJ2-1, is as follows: DAGVTQSPTHLIKTRGQQVTLRCSPKSGHDTVSWYQQALGQGPQFIFQYYEEEERQRGNFPDRFSGHQFPNYSSELNVNALLLGDSALYLCASSPRRAGGLDEQFFGPGTRLTVL.

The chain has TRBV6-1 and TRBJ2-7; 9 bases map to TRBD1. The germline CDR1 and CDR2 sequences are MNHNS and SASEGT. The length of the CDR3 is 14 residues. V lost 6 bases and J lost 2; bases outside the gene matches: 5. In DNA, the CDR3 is TGTGCCAGCAGGGACAGGGGATTTACCTACGAGCAGTACTTC. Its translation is CASRDRGFTYEQYF.

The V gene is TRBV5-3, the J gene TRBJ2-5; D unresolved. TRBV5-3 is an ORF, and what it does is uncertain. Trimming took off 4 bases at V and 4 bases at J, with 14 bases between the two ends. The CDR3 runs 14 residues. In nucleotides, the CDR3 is TGTGCCAGAAGCCCCTTGGGCGTCGGAGAGACCCAGTACTTC. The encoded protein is CARSPLGVGETQYF.

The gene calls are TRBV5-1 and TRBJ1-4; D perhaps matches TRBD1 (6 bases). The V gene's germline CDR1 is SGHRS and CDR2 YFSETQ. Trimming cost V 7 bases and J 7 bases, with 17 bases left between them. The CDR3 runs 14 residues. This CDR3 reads CASGVGGAGEKLFF. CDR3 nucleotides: TGCGCCAGCGGGGTTGGGGGCGCGGGTGAAAAACTGTTTTTT.

The CDR3: CASSRQVSTDTQYF. The DNA of the CDR3 is TGTGCCAGCAGCCGCCAGGTTAGCACAGATACGCAGTATTTT. This sequence joins TRBV5-4 and TRBJ2-3; D gene ambiguous. Deletions cut 4 bases from V and 0 bases from J, with 9 bases between. Germline CDR1 SGHNT, CDR2 YYREEE (reference sequence). The CDR3 contains 14 residues. The full variable domain, its missing parts supplied by reference TRBV5-4 and TRBJ2-3, is ETGVTQSPTHLIKTRGQQVTLRCSSQSGHNTVSWYQQALGQGPQFIFQYYREEENGRGNFPPRFSGLQFPNYSSELNVNALELDDSALYLCASSRQVSTDTQYFGPGTRLTVL.

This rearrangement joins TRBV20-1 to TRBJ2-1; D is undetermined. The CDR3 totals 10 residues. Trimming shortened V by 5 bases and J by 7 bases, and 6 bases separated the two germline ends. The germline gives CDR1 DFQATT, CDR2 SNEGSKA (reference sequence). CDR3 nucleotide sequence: TGCAGTGCTTACCCGAATGAGCAGTTCTTC. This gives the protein CSAYPNEQFF.

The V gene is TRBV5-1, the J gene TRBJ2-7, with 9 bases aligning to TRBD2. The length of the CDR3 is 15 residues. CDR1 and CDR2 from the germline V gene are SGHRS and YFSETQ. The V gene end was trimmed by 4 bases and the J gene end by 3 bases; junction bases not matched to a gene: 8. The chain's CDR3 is CASSESGGTRYEQYF. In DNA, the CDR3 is TGCGCCAGCAGCGAAAGCGGGGGGACCCGCTACGAGCAGTACTTC.

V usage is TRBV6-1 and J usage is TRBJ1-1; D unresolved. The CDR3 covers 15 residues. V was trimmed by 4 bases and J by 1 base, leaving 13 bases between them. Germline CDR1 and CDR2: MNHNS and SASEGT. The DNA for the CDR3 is TGTGCCAGCAGTGGAAAGGTTGAGGGGAACACTGAAGCTTTCTTT. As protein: CASSGKVEGNTEAFF.